The next 16 T cell receptor beta chains were all read from a single sample in a study of T-cell reconstitution after alpha-beta-depleted transplantation in children. Unique molecular identifiers were used to barcode this TCRbeta library. MiXCR, applied by TCRdb to the PCR reads, yields one record per CDR3 protein. The sample lists around 580,000 distinct CDR3 sequences, approximately 22% occurring once. This specimen consisted of PBMCs, mostly from graft donor cells, obtained 360 days after TCRalphabeta/CD19-depleted stem cell transplant. The receptors here all came from a boy under two years old who had a stem cell transplant for acute myeloid leukemia, so the T cells may come from the graft donor.

In this sample, this clonotype turned up many times. This sequence joins TRBV5-6 and TRBJ2-3; a weak D match, TRBD2 (5 bases). CDR3 size: 13 residues. V was cut by 2 bases and J by 5 bases, with 9 bases left in between. Germline V gives CDR1 SGHDT, CDR2 YYEEEE. The CDR3 nucleotides read TGTGCCAGCAGCTTTGGGAGCGGAGATACGCAGTATTTT. It is translated as CASSFGSGDTQYF.

This clonotype occurred many times. The V call is TRBV7-9, the J call TRBJ1-4; D is uncertain. V was shortened by 2 bases and J by 5 bases, with 3 bases between the two germline ends. The CDR3 consists of 12 residues. Germline CDR1 SEHNR, CDR2 FQNEAQ (reference sequence). Here the CDR3 DNA reads TGTGCCAGCAGCTTAAGAAATGAAAAACTGTTTTTT. Its translation: CASSLRNEKLFF.

This clonotype has just a few counts. The chain carries TRBV20-1 and TRBJ2-7, with unresolved D. Deletions cut 3 bases from V and 0 bases from J, with 15 bases between. Germline CDR1 reads DFQATT; CDR2 reads SNEGSKA (reference sequence). This CDR3 spans 15 amino acids. Here the CDR3 DNA reads TGCAGTGCTAGGAACACAGCAAAACCCTCCTACGAGCAGTACGTC. As protein: CSARNTAKPSYEQYV.

V gene TRBV5-1 combines with J gene TRBJ2-1; D is uncertain. The CDR3 runs 15 residues. V lost 4 bases, J lost 3 bases, and 14 bases lay in between. CDR1 and CDR2 (germline): SGHRS, YFSETQ. As DNA, the CDR3 is TGCGCCAGCAGCCCCGAAGGGTACCGCTACAATGAGCAGTTCTTC. Its protein product is CASSPEGYRYNEQFF.

The chain has TRBV29-1 and TRBJ2-1; 9 bases match TRBD2. The CDR3 totals 16 residues. Germline CDR1 SQVTM, CDR2 ANQGSEA. V was pared by 0 bases and J by 8 bases, with 11 bases of the junction left unmatched. CDR3 sequence (DNA): TGCAGCGTTGAAGATCTGGGGACTAGCCCATTGTATGAGCAGTTCTTC. It codes for CSVEDLGTSPLYEQFF.

This clonotype appeared a few times. The chain is built from TRBV12-3 or TRBV12-4 and TRBJ2-7; 11 bases line up with TRBD1. V was pared by 4 bases and J by 1 base, with 9 bases of the junction left unmatched. This CDR3 is 17 amino acids long. CDR3 sequence: CASSWFPGQGESYEQYF. The CDR3 coding sequence is TGTGCCAGCAGTTGGTTTCCGGGACAGGGGGAATCCTACGAGCAGTACTTC.

The table lists this clonotype with a few counts. V usage is TRBV6-5 and J usage is TRBJ2-3, with D tentatively TRBD1 or TRBD2 (5 bases each). CDR1 MNHEY and CDR2 SVGAGI come from the germline V gene. Deletions cut 4 bases from V and 2 bases from J, with 13 bases between. This CDR3 has 15 amino acids. The CDR3 spells CASSSRGPPTDTQYF. For the CDR3, the DNA is TGTGCCAGCAGTTCCCGGGGCCCCCCCACAGATACGCAGTATTTT.

The chain combines TRBV12-3 or TRBV12-4 with TRBJ1-5, with D possibly TRBD1 on 6 matching bases. The length of the CDR3 is 15 residues. V was clipped by 5 bases and J by 6 bases, with 17 bases between them. Written as DNA, the CDR3 is TGTGCCAGCAGTCCACATCGGGGGGCAGGTCAGCCCCAGCATTTT. It specifies CASSPHRGAGQPQHF.

The table lists this clonotype with a few counts. The rearrangement uses TRBV29-1 and TRBJ1-2, with 8 positions matching TRBD1. CDR3 length: 14 residues. Trimming removed 6 bases from V and 0 bases from J; junction bases left unmatched: 6. Germline CDR1 reads SQVTM; CDR2 reads ANQGSEA. The CDR3 nucleotides read TGCAGCGTGTTAGGGACAGGAGCTAACTATGGCTACACCTTC. This translates into CSVLGTGANYGYTF.

This clonotype was seen at least ten times. This may stem from a read error, because a much larger clone lies one nucleotide away. The chain uses TRBV5-1 and TRBJ2-1; the D is unclear. The germline V gene has CDR1 SGHRS and CDR2 YFSETQ. This CDR3 has 11 residues. V lost 0 bases and J 7 bases, leaving 2 bases between the germline ends. The CDR3, as DNA: TGCGCCAGCAGCTTGGAAAATGAGCAGTTCTTC. Protein product: CASSLENEQFF.

At least ten counts were recorded for this clonotype. V gene TRBV20-1 combines with J gene TRBJ2-5; unclear D gene. This CDR3 region has 11 residues. Trimming pared 0 bases from V and 5 bases from J, leaving 4 bases between. CDR1 is DFQATT, CDR2 SNEGSKA, per germline (reference sequence). CDR3 residues: CSARDMETQYF. CDR3 sequence (DNA): TGCAGTGCTAGAGATATGGAGACCCAGTACTTC.

Of note for this clonotype: At one boundary the junction diverges from the germline segment, which might be a read error. The chain uses TRBV7-2 and TRBJ2-5; 16 bases line up with TRBD2. This CDR3 comprises 13 residues. CDR1 is SGHTA and CDR2 is FQGNSA in the germline V gene. The CDR3 DNA sequence: TGTGCCAGCAGCTTACCGGGACTAGCGGGGGGGTTCTTC. This sequence encodes CASSLPGLAGGFF.

This clonotype occurred many times. J is TRBJ2-3 and V is TRBV11-1; D may match TRBD1 or TRBD2 (5 bases each). V lost 5 bases and J lost 8, with 14 bases in between. The CDR3 is 13 residues long. Germline CDR1 SGHAT, CDR2 FQDESV (reference sequence). CDR3: CASSTFRGGTQYF. The CDR3, as DNA: TGTGCCAGCAGCACTTTCCGGGGCGGTACGCAGTATTTT.

Many counts were recorded for this clonotype. The chain employs TRBV12-3 or TRBV12-4 and TRBJ1-5, with D unclear. V lost 6 bases, J lost 4 bases, and 16 bases lay in between. The CDR3 has 15 residues. CDR3 in DNA: TGTGCCAGCAGCCTTGCTGCCCATACAAATCAGCCCCAGCATTTT. Its protein product is CASSLAAHTNQPQHF.

This clonotype has a handful of counts. The V gene is TRBV20-1, the J gene TRBJ2-7; 8 bases agree with TRBD1. V shed 1 base, J shed 2 bases, and the junction held 7 bases outside the gene matches. The CDR3 loop spans 15 amino acids. CDR1 is DFQATT and CDR2 is SNEGSKA in the germline V gene (reference sequence). CDR3 DNA: TGCAGTGCTAGAGTAAGGGCAGGGGGCACCTACGAGCAGTACTTC. The encoded protein is CSARVRAGGTYEQYF.

This clonotype was seen a handful of times. The V and J genes are TRBV30 and TRBJ1-6, with a weak D call TRBD1 (5 bases). V was cut by 1 base and J by 16 bases, with 14 bases left in between. This CDR3 region has 12 residues. The germline CDR1 and CDR2 sequences are GTSNPN and SVGIG (reference sequence). Written as DNA, the CDR3 is TGTGCCTGGAGTGAGAAGACAGCTTTACTCCACTTT. Encoded protein: CAWSEKTALLHF.